This TCR beta chain emerged from a study of T-cell reconstitution after alpha-beta-depleted transplantation in children listed by TCRdb under 2016. For the wider study: Using TCR repertoire profiling, the study quantitatively followed how T-cell immune reconstitution unfolded in children after TCRalphabeta/CD19-depleted allogeneic hematopoietic cell transplantation.

Measured from the cysteine to the phenylalanine, the CDR3 is 16 residues long. Just the 48-base CDR3 DNA is kept, in frame starting at base 1. The germline V gene provides CDR1 MNHNS and CDR2 SASEGT. V drops 6 bases and J drops 0 bases, leaving 12 bases in between. In light of the paper, this sample's treatment or condition label describes: allogeneic hematopoietic cell transplantation with graft depleted of TCRalphabeta T cells and CD19 B cells. Transplant recipients were children who received TCRalphabeta/CD19-depleted allogeneic hematopoietic cell grafts. Receptor libraries were prepared by PCR. The instrument was an Illumina HiSeq 2500. Molecular barcoding was employed in the preparation of TCR libraries, with unique molecular identifiers being used to normalize TCRbeta repertoire quantification. TCRdb's own reprocessing of the public reads used fastp at Q25 and MiXCR and kept productive beta chains. One record per CDR3 amino acid sequence lists the most common genes and DNA. The sample table lists hundreds of thousands of distinct CDR3 sequences, roughly 10% of them with a count of one. Clones ranked in the top ten supply around 2.2% of the sample.

The sample holds many counts of this clonotype. Its antigen is unknown. Per-nucleotide qualities are absent, and no much larger clonotype sits a single base away. The investigation overall reported the following: Apparently early alphabetaT-cell count recovery about two months after transplant reportedly relied on only several hundred rapidly expanded clones derived from non-depleted graft cells. Over subsequent months, a decline in hyperexpanded clone frequencies was noted, and after one year, T-cell counts and TCRbeta diversity were mostly ascribed to newly produced T cells. In some patients, the high TCRbeta diversity seen at day 60 was put down to recipient T cells and intrathymic progenitors that had survived conditioning.

Sequenced here: PBMCs, sampled before TCRalphabeta/CD19-depleted stem cell transplant. The receptor comes from a child aged 2-9 years with inherited bone marrow failure, due to receive a stem cell transplant. Recombination joined TRBV6-1 with TRBJ2-6; the D segment cannot be called with confidence. The CDR3 corresponds to CASSKEKISGANVLTF. The bases are TGTGCCAGCAGCAAAGAAAAAATCTCTGGGGCCAACGTCCTGACTTTC.